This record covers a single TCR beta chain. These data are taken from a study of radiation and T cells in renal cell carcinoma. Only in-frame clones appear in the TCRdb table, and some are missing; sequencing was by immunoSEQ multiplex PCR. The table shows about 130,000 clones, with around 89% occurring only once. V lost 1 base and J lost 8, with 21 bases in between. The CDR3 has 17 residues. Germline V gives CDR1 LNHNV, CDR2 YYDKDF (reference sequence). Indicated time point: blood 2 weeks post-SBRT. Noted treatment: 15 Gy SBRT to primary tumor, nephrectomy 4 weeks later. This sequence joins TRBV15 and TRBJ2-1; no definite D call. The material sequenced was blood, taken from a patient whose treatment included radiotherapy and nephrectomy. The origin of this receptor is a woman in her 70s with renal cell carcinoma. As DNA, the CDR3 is TGTGCCACCAGCAGAGGGCTCAGTACGGTAGCTAGGGATGAGCAGTTCTTC. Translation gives CATSRGLSTVARDEQFF.